This section outlines one TCR beta chain sequence together with its context. The sample is drawn from a study of blood T cell repertoires in COVID-19. Study information: Samples representing acute and convalescent COVID-19 were sourced from the United States, Italy and Spain. PBMCs, B-cell-depleted T cells, or T cells were the source of the cDNA or gDNA that made up the material.

In the original processing: Researchers report that nucleated cell counts were estimated from reference gene primer amplification. Clones were sequenced by immunoSEQ multiplex PCR, and TCRdb holds only the in-frame ones, with some missing. Clone size and the V and J calls come from that table; the DNA yielded D and trimming. The sample lists over 400,000 clones, less than 90% occurring once. With 6 bases removed from V and 7 bases from J, the gap between germline ends came to 6 bases. CDR3 length equals 10 residues. This chain links TRBV12-3 or TRBV12-4 with TRBJ1-2; D gene unclear. Sequenced input: PBMCs or T cells enriched from blood (not recorded which). The TCR originated in a woman aged 55-70 years who had recovered from COVID-19. The CDR3 here is CASRGVGYTF. In DNA, the CDR3 is TGTGCCAGCAGGGGAGTTGGCTACACCTTC.